One and the same sample provided the 24 T cell receptor beta chains below, sequenced in a study of cytomegalovirus exposure and HLA in healthy donors. The PCR had 60 Vbeta and 13 Jbeta primers. Profiling relied on immunoSEQ multiplex PCR, and the TCRdb table lists in-frame clones only, not all of them. The table has 100,000 to 150,000 clones, 73% seen once. The sequencing input was PBMCs. These receptor sequences come from a man aged 60 to 69 in good health and CMV-seropositive.

This chain connects TRBV9 to TRBJ1-6; D is unresolved. CDR1 SGDLS and CDR2 YYNGEE come from the germline V gene. This CDR3 has 14 amino acids. Trimming removed 1 base from V and 8 bases from J, with 10 bases in between. The CDR3 sequence is CASSVLGRDSPLHF. As DNA, the CDR3 is TGTGCCAGCAGCGTACTAGGGAGGGATTCACCCCTCCACTTT.

The rearrangement uses TRBV30 and TRBJ2-2; 13 bases agree with TRBD2. The CDR3 sequence is 19 residues long. The germline V gene encodes CDR1 GTSNPN and CDR2 SVGIG (reference sequence). Unmatched junction bases numbered 14, after V lost 2 bases and J lost 5 bases. CDR3 residues: CAWSFYPGLAGKKTGELFF. The DNA for the CDR3 is TGTGCCTGGAGTTTTTACCCGGGACTAGCGGGGAAAAAGACCGGGGAGCTGTTTTTT. The variable domain in full, completed from reference TRBV30 and TRBJ2-2, reads SQTIHQWPATLVQPVGSPLSLECTVEGTSNPNLYWYRQAAGRGLQLLFYSVGIGQISSEVPQNLSASRPQDRQFILSSKKLLLSDSGFYLCAWSFYPGLAGKKTGELFFGEGSRLTVL.

The chain joins TRBV6-5 to TRBJ2-1; 7 positions agree with TRBD2. Germline loops: CDR1 MNHEY, CDR2 SVGAGI. J was trimmed by 7 bases and V by 8 bases; bases with no gene match: 5. This CDR3 contains 12 residues. The CDR3 protein is CASGRGWNEQFF. The CDR3, as DNA: TGTGCCAGCGGGAGGGGCTGGAATGAGCAGTTCTTC.

This chain joins TRBV9 and TRBJ1-2; D possibly corresponds to TRBD1 (5 bases). Germline V CDR1 and CDR2: SGDLS, YYNGEE. The CDR3 sequence is 14 residues long. Trimming cost V 0 bases and J 7 bases, with 13 bases left between them. The CDR3 is CASSVGSRASGYTF. The CDR3 DNA follows: TGTGCCAGCAGCGTAGGGTCCAGGGCTAGTGGCTACACCTTC.

This clone showed up just a few times. The rearrangement links TRBV27 to TRBJ1-1; 7 bases are a match to TRBD1. The CDR3 extends over 15 amino acids. CDR1 is MNHEY and CDR2 is SMNVEV in the germline V gene (reference sequence). Trimming removed 3 bases from V and 1 base from J; junction bases left unmatched: 5. The CDR3 nucleotides are TGTGCCAGCAGTTTTGGGGCAGGGGGGAACACTGAAGCTTTCTTT. Translated, it gives CASSFGAGGNTEAFF.

This clone has a handful of counts. The chain joins TRBV10-3 to TRBJ1-1; 7 bases are a match to TRBD1. The CDR3 loop spans 15 amino acids. V dropped 8 bases and J dropped 1; count of bases not matched to a gene: 10. The V gene's germline CDR1 is ENHRY and CDR2 SYGVKD. The CDR3 coding sequence is TGTGCCATCGGGCGTCAAGGGGGCACGAACACTGAAGCTTTCTTT. Its translation is CAIGRQGGTNTEAFF.

The chain links TRBV7-9 to TRBJ1-2, with D possibly matching TRBD1 (5 bases). This CDR3 spans 12 amino acids. Germline V gene sequence: CDR1 SEHNR, CDR2 FQNEAQ (reference sequence). Trimming cost V 7 bases and J 6 bases, with 12 bases left between them. The CDR3: CASTPFRDGYTF. CDR3 nucleotide sequence: TGTGCCAGCACCCCGTTCAGGGATGGCTACACCTTC.

The V gene is TRBV7-8, the J gene TRBJ2-1; D is undetermined. The CDR3 is 15 amino acids. Germline V CDR1 and CDR2: SGHVS, FQNEAQ. V lost 3 bases, J lost 0 bases, and 9 bases lay in between. The CDR3 reads CASSLFSFSYNEQFF. As DNA, the CDR3 is TGTGCCAGCAGCTTGTTCTCCTTCTCCTACAATGAGCAGTTCTTC.

The rearrangement uses TRBV29-1 and TRBJ2-3; no reliable D call. This CDR3 is 14 amino acids long. Germline values: CDR1 SQVTM, CDR2 ANQGSEA. V lost 3 bases, J lost 4 bases, and 14 bases lay in between. CDR3 DNA sequence: TGCAGCGTTGAGCCGGCGGCGTATTCAGATACGCAGTATTTT. The encoded protein is CSVEPAAYSDTQYF.

This clone is a singleton in its sample. The chain links TRBV2 to TRBJ2-3; tentatively, D is TRBD1 (6 bases). Germline V gene sequence: CDR1 SNHLY, CDR2 FYNNEI. The CDR3 length is 16 residues. Trimming took off 7 bases at V and 1 base at J, with 18 bases between the two ends. In DNA, the CDR3 is TGTGCCAGCACGGTGCTGGGGGCTTCTGGCACAGATACGCAGTATTTT. It is translated as CASTVLGASGTDTQYF.

The chain uses TRBV2 and TRBJ1-1, with a tentative D call TRBD1 (6 bases). The CDR3 contains 13 residues. The germline gives CDR1 SNHLY, CDR2 FYNNEI. Trimming left V 8 bases short and J 1 base short, with 11 bases between. CDR3 in DNA: TGTGCCAGCCAGGGGAGGGCGAACACTGAAGCTTTCTTT. It is translated as CASQGRANTEAFF.

V is TRBV9 and J is TRBJ2-5; D is unresolved. CDR1 and CDR2 from the germline V gene are SGDLS and YYNGEE. The V and J ends lost 0 bases and 2 bases respectively, with 8 bases between them. The CDR3 is 14 amino acids. This CDR3 is CASSVGSSQETQYF. The CDR3 DNA reads TGTGCCAGCAGCGTAGGTTCTAGTCAAGAGACCCAGTACTTC.

This clone was counted between two and nine times. The rearrangement uses TRBV2 and TRBJ2-2, with D perhaps TRBD1 (6 bases). The CDR3 is 15 residues long. V was shortened by 10 bases and J by 1 base, with 16 bases between the two germline ends. CDR1 SNHLY and CDR2 FYNNEI come from the germline V gene. The CDR3 loop is CATVGTRGNTGELFF. CDR3 bases: TGTGCCACCGTGGGGACACGAGGGAACACCGGGGAGCTGTTTTTT.

The V gene is TRBV5-4, the J gene TRBJ1-3, with 7 bases that match TRBD1. Germline V gene lookup returns CDR1 SGHNT and CDR2 YYREEE (reference sequence). The V gene end was trimmed by 2 bases and the J gene end by 7 bases; junction bases not matched to a gene: 6. The CDR3 is 14 residues long. CDR3 DNA: TGTGCCAGCAGCTTAGGGACAGCCGGGAACACCATATATTTT. Translated: CASSLGTAGNTIYF.

This clone was counted only a few times. The chain carries TRBV23-1 and TRBJ2-5; TRBD2 matches at 10 bases. TRBV23-1 is an open reading frame, and its role is uncertain. The CDR3 runs 17 residues. V shed 1 base and J 6 bases; nucleotides not matched to a gene: 11. The CDR3 loop is CASSQWERGGLQKTQYF. For the CDR3, the DNA is TGCGCCAGCAGTCAATGGGAGCGGGGGGGCCTTCAAAAGACCCAGTACTTC.

This clone was seen more than once but under ten times. V usage is TRBV10-1 and J usage is TRBJ2-6, with 9 bases identical to TRBD1. J gave up 9 bases and V 9 bases, and 9 bases lay outside the gene matches. This CDR3 has 14 residues. The germline CDR1 and CDR2 sequences are WNHNN and SYGVQD (reference sequence). CDR3 sequence (DNA): TGCGCCAGAAGACCGGGACAGGGAAACAACGTCCTGACTTTC. The encoded protein is CARRPGQGNNVLTF.

The rearrangement uses TRBV9 and TRBJ2-3; weak D call: TRBD2 (6 bases). V lost 5 bases and J lost 6, with 19 bases in between. The CDR3 is 15 amino acids. In germline, CDR1 is SGDLS, CDR2 YYNGEE. The DNA for the CDR3 is TGTGCCAGCAGTGCGGGACTCCACATTGTGGATACGCAGTATTTT. This gives the protein CASSAGLHIVDTQYF.

This clone appeared once. The V and J genes are TRBV5-1 and TRBJ1-1, with D possibly matching TRBD1 (6 bases). V dropped 2 bases and J dropped 0 bases, with 11 bases sitting between them. The CDR3 runs to 15 residues. Germline V lookup: CDR1 SGHRS, CDR2 YFSETQ. The CDR3 protein is CASSLQGLMNTEAFF. DNA of the CDR3: TGCGCCAGCAGCTTACAGGGCCTAATGAACACTGAAGCTTTCTTT. Full variable domain (rest looked up from reference TRBV5-1 and TRBJ1-1): KAGVTQTPRYLIKTRGQQVTLSCSPISGHRSVSWYQQTPGQGLQFLFEYFSETQRNKGNFPGRFSGRQFSNSRSEMNVSTLELGDSALYLCASSLQGLMNTEAFFGQGTRLTVV.

The chain has TRBV5-5 and TRBJ2-2; D gene ambiguous. The CDR3 consists of 15 residues. From germline, CDR1 is SGHKS and CDR2 YYEKEE (reference sequence). Deletions cut 1 base from V and 6 bases from J, with 13 bases between. CDR3 region: CASSLSVGDAGELFF. The CDR3 DNA reads as TGTGCCAGCAGCTTGTCGGTCGGAGACGCCGGGGAGCTGTTTTTT.

The chain carries TRBV2 and TRBJ2-5; 7 bases fit TRBD1. The CDR3 loop spans 15 amino acids. The trim removed 3 bases at V and 4 bases at J, leaving 8 bases unmatched. The germline gives CDR1 SNHLY, CDR2 FYNNEI. In DNA form, the CDR3 reads TGTGCCAGCAGTGACCTTAGGGGGCGCGCAGAGACCCAGTACTTC. It translates to CASSDLRGRAETQYF.

The chain couples TRBV27 to TRBJ2-7; a possible D gene is TRBD1 (5 bases). Deletions cut 4 bases from V and 2 bases from J, with 9 bases between. Germline assignment: CDR1 MNHEY and CDR2 SMNVEV (reference sequence). The CDR3 sequence is 13 residues long. CDR3 nucleotide sequence: TGTGCCAGCAGTTCAACAGGTCCCTACGAGCAGTACTTC. Translation gives CASSSTGPYEQYF.

The J gene is TRBJ2-3, the V gene TRBV5-1; TRBD2 is a possible D gene (6 bases). The CDR3 covers 13 residues. V lost 8 bases and J lost 4, with 14 bases in between. Germline loops: CDR1 SGHRS, CDR2 YFSETQ. The CDR3 loop is CASFLEGADTQYF. The CDR3 DNA reads TGCGCCAGTTTTTTGGAGGGCGCAGATACGCAGTATTTT.

This rearrangement joins TRBV7-9 to TRBJ1-5; TRBD1 might be the D (6 bases). Germline V gene lookup returns CDR1 SEHNR and CDR2 FQNEAQ (reference sequence). Trimming pared 5 bases from V and 4 bases from J, leaving 15 bases between. The CDR3 loop spans 15 amino acids. In DNA, the CDR3 is TGTGCCAGCAGCCAATCCGGGACAACAAATCAGCCCCAGCATTTT. Translated: CASSQSGTTNQPQHF. Filled out from reference TRBV7-9 and TRBJ1-5, the complete variable domain reads DTGVSQNPRHKITKRGQNVTFRCDPISEHNRLYWYRQTLGQGPEFLTYFQNEAQLEKSRLLSDRFSAERPKGSFSTLEIQRTEQGDSAMYLCASSQSGTTNQPQHFGDGTRLSIL.

The chain employs TRBV10-3 and TRBJ2-1, with TRBD1 identical over 9 bases. The germline CDR1 and CDR2 sequences are ENHRY and SYGVKD. The CDR3 loop spans 14 amino acids. Losses at the gene ends were 6 bases for V and 3 bases for J; bases not matched to a gene: 3. In DNA form, the CDR3 reads TGTGCCATCAGCGGACAGGGGATCTACAATGAGCAGTTCTTC. It yields the protein CAISGQGIYNEQFF.